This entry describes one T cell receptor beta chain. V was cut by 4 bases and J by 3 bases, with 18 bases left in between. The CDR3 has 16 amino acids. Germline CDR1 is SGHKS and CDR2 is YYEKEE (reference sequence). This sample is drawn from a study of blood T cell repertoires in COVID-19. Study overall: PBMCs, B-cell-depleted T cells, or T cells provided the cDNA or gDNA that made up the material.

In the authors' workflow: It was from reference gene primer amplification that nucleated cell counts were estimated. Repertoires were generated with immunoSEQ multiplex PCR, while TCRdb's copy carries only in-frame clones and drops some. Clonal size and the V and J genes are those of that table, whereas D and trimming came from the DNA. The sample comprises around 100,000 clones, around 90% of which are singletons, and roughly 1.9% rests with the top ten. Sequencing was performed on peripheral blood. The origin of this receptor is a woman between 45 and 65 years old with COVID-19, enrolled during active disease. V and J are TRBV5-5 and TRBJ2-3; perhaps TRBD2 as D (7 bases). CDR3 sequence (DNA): TGTGCCAGCAGCGTAATAGGGGGGGCAGTGACAGATACGCAGTATTTT. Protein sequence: CASSVIGGAVTDTQYF.